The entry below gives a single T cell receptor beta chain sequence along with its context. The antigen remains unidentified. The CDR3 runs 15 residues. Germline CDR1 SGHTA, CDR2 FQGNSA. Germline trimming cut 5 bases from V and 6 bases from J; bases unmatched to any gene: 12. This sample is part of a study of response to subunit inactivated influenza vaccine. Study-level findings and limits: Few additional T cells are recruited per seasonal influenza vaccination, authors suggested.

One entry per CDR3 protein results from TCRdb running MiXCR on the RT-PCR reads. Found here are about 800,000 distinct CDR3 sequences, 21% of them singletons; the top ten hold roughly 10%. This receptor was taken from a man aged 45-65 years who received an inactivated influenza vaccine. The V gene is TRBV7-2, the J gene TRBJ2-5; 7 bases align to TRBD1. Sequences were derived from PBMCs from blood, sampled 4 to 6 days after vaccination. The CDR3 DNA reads TGTGCCAGCAGCCCCAACAGGGGTTTCATCCAGACCCAGTACTTC. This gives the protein CASSPNRGFIQTQYF.